The 16 T cell receptor beta chains in this list originate from one sample, sequenced in a study of cytomegalovirus exposure and HLA in healthy donors. PCR employed 60 Vbeta and 13 Jbeta primers. Repertoires were generated with immunoSEQ multiplex PCR, while TCRdb's copy carries only in-frame clones and drops some. This sample's table has 75,000 to 95,000 clones. Sequencing was done on a sample of PBMCs. These receptors all stem from a woman in her fifties or sixties in good health and CMV-seronegative.

The chain joins TRBV6-5 to TRBJ2-3, with D maybe TRBD1 (6 bases). CDR1 MNHEY and CDR2 SVGAGI come from the germline V gene. Trimming shortened V by 10 bases and J by 0 bases, and 17 bases separated the two germline ends. The CDR3 spans 15 residues. Here the CDR3 DNA reads TGTGCCACCGCAGTAAGACAGGATAGCACAGATACGCAGTATTTT. Translation: CATAVRQDSTDTQYF.

This chain uses TRBV28 with TRBJ2-7; TRBD2 aligns across 11 bases. The CDR3 extends over 15 amino acids. Per the germline V gene, CDR1 is MDHEN and CDR2 is SYDVKM. V was clipped by 5 bases and J by 3 bases; unmatched bases: 6. CDR3 in amino acids: CASSPRLAGNYEQYF. The DNA for the CDR3 is TGTGCCAGCAGTCCCCGACTAGCGGGAAACTACGAGCAGTACTTC.

The chain employs TRBV7-9 and TRBJ2-5; no reliable D call. Trimming took 2 bases from V and 5 from J, leaving 9 bases between them. Germline CDR1 SEHNR, CDR2 FQNEAQ (reference sequence). This CDR3 has 13 residues. This CDR3 reads CASSLLGYETQYF. The CDR3 DNA reads as TGTGCCAGCAGCTTACTCGGGTACGAGACCCAGTACTTC.

This chain connects TRBV5-6 to TRBJ2-5; TRBD1 matches 9 bases. V dropped 0 bases and J dropped 0; count of bases not matched to a gene: 12. The CDR3 spans 19 residues. Germline V gene data show CDR1 as SGHDT and CDR2 as YYEEEE. CDR3 DNA sequence: TGTGCCAGCAGCTTGGAATCCGTCCGACAGGGGGGGTACCAAGAGACCCAGTACTTC. Encoded protein: CASSLESVRQGGYQETQYF.

The chain uses TRBV7-2 and TRBJ1-3; 8 bases map to TRBD1. With V trimmed by 5 bases and J by 4 bases, 13 bases remained unmatched. CDR3 length: 17 residues. Germline V gene sequence: CDR1 SGHTA, CDR2 FQGNSA. Written as DNA, the CDR3 is TGTGCCAGCAGCCGGGGGACAGGAGGACTAACCGGAAACACCATATATTTT. This translates into CASSRGTGGLTGNTIYF.

V gene TRBV5-1 combines with J gene TRBJ2-2; 7 bases line up with TRBD2. The CDR3 has 16 amino acids. CDR1 is SGHRS, CDR2 YFSETQ, per germline. With V trimmed by 2 bases and J by 1 base, 5 bases remained unmatched. CDR3 sequence (DNA): TGCGCCAGCAGCTTCGCGGGAGCCGGGAACACCGGGGAGCTGTTTTTT. This translates into CASSFAGAGNTGELFF.

The chain carries TRBV5-5 and TRBJ2-1; 9 nucleotides match TRBD1. Germline assignment: CDR1 SGHKS and CDR2 YYEKEE (reference sequence). The CDR3 runs to 15 residues. Losses at the gene ends were 4 bases for V and 7 bases for J; bases not matched to a gene: 9. CDR3 sequence: CASSPQGALGNEQFF. The CDR3 DNA is TGTGCCAGCAGCCCACAGGGGGCTCTGGGAAATGAGCAGTTCTTC. Drawing the rest from reference TRBV5-5 and TRBJ2-1, the complete variable domain is DAGVTQSPTHLIKTRGQQVTLRCSPISGHKSVSWYQQVLGQGPQFIFQYYEKEERGRGNFPDRFSARQFPNYSSELNVNALLLGDSALYLCASSPQGALGNEQFFGPGTRLTVL.

The V gene is TRBV6-6, the J gene TRBJ1-5; D is ambiguous. CDR1 and CDR2 from the germline V gene are MNHNY and SVGAGI (reference sequence). Trimming shortened V by 9 bases and J by 1 base, and 10 bases separated the two germline ends. CDR3 length: 13 amino acids. The CDR3 region is CASQVISNQPQHF. The DNA for the CDR3 is TGTGCCAGTCAGGTCATCAGCAATCAGCCCCAGCATTTT.

The rearrangement links TRBV18 to TRBJ2-3, with D perhaps TRBD2 (5 bases). Germline V gene data show CDR1 as KGHSH and CDR2 as LQKENI. Trimming shortened V by 3 bases and J by 0 bases, and 19 bases separated the two germline ends. The CDR3 length is 18 residues. CDR3 nucleotides: TGTGCCAGCTCACCTCAACCTCTGACTAAATCTAGCACAGATACGCAGTATTTT. It is translated as CASSPQPLTKSSTDTQYF.

The rearrangement uses TRBV28 and TRBJ2-7; 11 bases align to TRBD2. The CDR3 totals 15 residues. V lost 5 bases and J lost 2; bases outside the gene matches: 5. Germline lookup yields CDR1 MDHEN and CDR2 SYDVKM. DNA for the CDR3: TGTGCCAGCAGTCCACATAGCGGGAGGGCCTACGAGCAGTACTTC. Translated, it gives CASSPHSGRAYEQYF.

This chain uses TRBV28 with TRBJ2-3, with no clear D. The CDR3 loop spans 14 amino acids. Germline loops: CDR1 MDHEN, CDR2 SYDVKM. Trimming removed 5 bases from V and 0 bases from J, with 9 bases in between. The CDR3 protein is CASSPTGSTDTQYF. The CDR3 DNA reads as TGTGCCAGCAGTCCTACCGGTAGCACAGATACGCAGTATTTT.

The chain is built from TRBV2 and TRBJ1-3; 7 bases agree with TRBD1. The V gene end was trimmed by 5 bases and the J gene end by 2 bases; junction bases not matched to a gene: 6. This CDR3 comprises 15 residues. Germline lookup yields CDR1 SNHLY and CDR2 FYNNEI. The CDR3 spells CASSPTGVPGNTIYF. In DNA form, the CDR3 reads TGTGCCAGCAGTCCTACAGGGGTTCCTGGAAACACCATATATTTT.

The rearrangement uses TRBV11-2 and TRBJ2-2; 8 bases line up with TRBD2. This CDR3 comprises 20 residues. The V gene end was trimmed by 0 bases and the J gene end by 4 bases; junction bases not matched to a gene: 16. Germline CDR1 is SGHAT and CDR2 is FQNNGV. The CDR3 bases are TGTGCCAGCAGCTTAGAAGTCTCCGGGAGGGCCCGGAGGGGCACCGGGGAGCTGTTTTTT. It yields the protein CASSLEVSGRARRGTGELFF.

This clone is medium-sized by frequency. The V call is TRBV7-9, the J call TRBJ2-1; TRBD2 matches 9 bases. The CDR3 is 16 residues long. V gave up 5 bases and J gave up 7 bases; unmatched junction bases: 12. From germline, CDR1 is SEHNR and CDR2 FQNEAQ (reference sequence). Here the CDR3 DNA reads TGTGCCAGCAGCGCCGAAAGCCAGCGGGAGGTGAATGAGCAGTTCTTC. Its protein product is CASSAESQREVNEQFF.

The rearrangement links TRBV21-1 to TRBJ2-7; no DNA check was done on the table's D call, TRBD2. TRBV21-1 is annotated as a pseudogene. The CDR3 totals 13 residues. DNA of the CDR3: TGTGCCACCCGGGGACTCGACACAGACGAGCAGTACTTC. Amino acid sequence: CATRGLDTDEQYF.

The genes are TRBV13 and TRBJ2-5; a possible D gene is TRBD1 (9 bases). The length of the CDR3 is 21 residues. Germline lookup yields CDR1 PRHDT and CDR2 FYEKMQ (reference sequence). The V gene lost 4 bases and the J gene lost 4 bases, with 34 bases spanning the gap. The CDR3 here is CASSSKGQGGSMRSGRETQYF. In DNA, the CDR3 is TGTGCCAGCAGCTCGAAGGGACAGGGTGGAAGTATGAGAAGCGGGAGAGAGACCCAGTACTTC. Full variable domain (remainder filled in from reference TRBV13 and TRBJ2-5): AAGVIQSPRHLIKEKRETATLKCYPIPRHDTVYWYQQGPGQDPQFLISFYEKMQSDKGSIPDRFSAQQFSDYHSELNMSSLELGDSALYFCASSSKGQGGSMRSGRETQYFGPGTRLLVL.